This TCR beta chain was found in a study of CD8 T cells in ankylosing spondylitis. Study outcomes and limitations: Disease-linked clones had a CD8+ phenotype and relatively low frequency in peripheral blood. Seemingly characteristic of ankylosing spondylitis blood was a TCR beta motif consisting of roughly 8 highly homologous variants. The clones that were linked to disease were reported to be significantly enriched in matched synovial fluid samples from ankylosing spondylitis patients.

In its sample, this clonotype was seen many times. Its antigen remains unidentified. TCRdb reprocessed the 5' RACE reads via MiXCR and lists one record per CDR3 protein. This table has some 7,000 distinct CDR3 sequences, about 3% appearing once. This CDR3 region has 14 residues. CDR1 and CDR2 from the germline V gene are SGDLS and YYNGEE. V dropped 7 bases and J dropped 3 bases, with 14 bases sitting between them. Sequences were obtained from blood, either unsorted or a sorted T cell fraction (not recorded which). J is TRBJ2-1 and V is TRBV9, with D possibly being TRBD1 (7 bases). This clonotype originated in a female donor with ankylosing spondylitis or in good health (not recorded which). DNA of the CDR3: TGTGCCAGCGGGGGGCGGGACAGCTACAATGAGCAGTTCTTC. This codes for CASGGRDSYNEQFF.